One and the same sample provided the 30 T cell receptor beta chains below, sequenced in a study of T cell repertoires in cytomegalovirus infection. TCRdb used MiXCR to reprocess the reads, holding one entry per CDR3 protein. Among fewer than 550,000 distinct CDR3 sequences listed, about 11% were seen once. Sequencing was done on a sample of PBMCs. The receptors were gathered from a human donor in good health (CMV status not recorded). Some clones in this sample may be carry-over from other donors' samples.

This clonotype has a count of ten or more. This chain uses TRBV29-1 with TRBJ2-1; D is perhaps TRBD2 (5 bases). The CDR3 is 12 residues long. Trimming removed 3 bases from V and 8 bases from J, with 11 bases in between. Per germline, CDR1 SQVTM and CDR2 ANQGSEA. The CDR3 here is CSVEFRGHEQFF. For the CDR3, the DNA is TGCAGCGTTGAGTTTAGAGGGCATGAGCAGTTCTTC.

This clonotype was found a few times. The chain couples TRBV12-3 or TRBV12-4 to TRBJ1-5; 7 bases are shared with TRBD1. The CDR3 totals 15 residues. V dropped 5 bases and J dropped 3; count of bases not matched to a gene: 7. The CDR3 reads CASSPRGQYNQPQHF. In nucleotides, the CDR3 is TGTGCCAGCAGTCCCCGGGGACAGTACAATCAGCCCCAGCATTTT.

Ten or more counts support this clonotype. The V call is TRBV7-6, the J call TRBJ1-1; D is perhaps TRBD1 (6 bases). V lost 5 bases and J lost 3, with 16 bases in between. Germline V lookup: CDR1 SGHVS, CDR2 FNYEAQ. The CDR3 is 15 amino acids. The CDR3 sequence is CASSNRQAEDTEAFF. The CDR3, as DNA: TGTGCCAGCAGCAACCGACAGGCGGAGGACACTGAAGCTTTCTTT.

The chain carries TRBV18 and TRBJ2-7; 7 bases fit TRBD1. The CDR3 has 15 amino acids. The junction had 12 bases not matched to a gene; V was cut back by 6 bases and J by 4 bases. Germline V gene lookup returns CDR1 KGHSH and CDR2 LQKENI. CDR3 sequence: CASSAPGPGGYEQYF. DNA for the CDR3: TGTGCCAGCTCTGCACCTGGTCCAGGGGGATACGAGCAGTACTTC.

This clonotype was detected ten times or more. The chain is built from TRBV7-2 and TRBJ1-5; a weak D match, TRBD1 (5 bases). Trimming removed 4 bases from V and 5 bases from J, with 15 bases in between. The germline gives CDR1 SGHTA, CDR2 FQGNSA. The CDR3 contains 15 residues. The CDR3 nucleotides read TGTGCCAGCAGCTCCTCTAGACAGTCAGATCAGCCCCAGCATTTT. This sequence encodes CASSSSRQSDQPQHF. Variable domain in full (rest from reference TRBV7-2 and TRBJ1-5): GAGVSQSPSNKVTEKGKDVELRCDPISGHTALYWYRQSLGQGLEFLIYFQGNSAPDKSGLPSDRFSAERTGGSVSTLTIQRTQQEDSAVYLCASSSSRQSDQPQHFGDGTRLSIL.

This clonotype came up many times. The chain couples TRBV15 to TRBJ2-7; the D is unclear. Germline V gene data show CDR1 as LNHNV and CDR2 as YYDKDF (reference sequence). The CDR3 covers 13 residues. The ends were cut back, 0 bases at V and 2 bases at J, with 5 bases in the middle. The CDR3 DNA sequence: TGTGCCACCAGCAGAGATCGGCCCTACGAGCAGTACTTC. The encoded protein is CATSRDRPYEQYF.

The chain combines TRBV6-2 or TRBV6-3 with TRBJ2-3; 8 positions agree with TRBD1. The V segment lost 6 bases and the J segment 7 bases; nucleotides outside the gene matches: 12. Germline V gene data show CDR1 as MNHEY and CDR2 as SVGEGT. CDR3 length equals 15 residues. The CDR3 bases are TGTGCCAGCAGCATCCGGACAGGGATTCTTAATACGCAGTATTTT. This codes for CASSIRTGILNTQYF.

This clonotype was seen many times. The rearrangement links TRBV6-2 or TRBV6-3 to TRBJ1-1; D ambiguous. Trimming cost V 7 bases and J 1 base, with 13 bases left between them. The CDR3 has 14 residues. Germline V gives CDR1 MNHEY, CDR2 SVGEGT. CDR3 sequence (DNA): TGTGCCAGCATCCGAGTTACTCCGAACACTGAAGCTTTCTTT. Amino acid sequence: CASIRVTPNTEAFF.

The table lists this clonotype with many counts. This sequence joins TRBV6-1 and TRBJ1-1, with D hard to call. The CDR3 consists of 12 residues. In germline, CDR1 is MNHNS, CDR2 SASEGT. The ends were cut back, 4 bases at V and 7 bases at J, with 10 bases in the middle. In DNA, the CDR3 is TGTGCCAGCAGTGGGCAGCTATTTGAAGCTTTCTTT. Translation gives CASSGQLFEAFF.

The table lists this clonotype with many counts. The CDR3 coding sequence is TGTGCCAGCAGTCCTAGCGGGGGGTTCAATGAGCAGTTCTTC. It encodes CASSPSGGFNEQFF. The rearrangement links TRBV27 to TRBJ2-1; 11 nucleotides line up with TRBD2. In germline, CDR1 is MNHEY, CDR2 SMNVEV (reference sequence). V dropped 5 bases and J dropped 6; count of bases not matched to a gene: 3. The CDR3 covers 14 residues.

This sequence joins TRBV5-1 and TRBJ2-2, with TRBD2 identical over 9 bases. The V and J ends lost 0 bases and 10 bases, in that order; junction bases with no gene match: 7. The CDR3 totals 15 residues. The germline gives CDR1 SGHRS, CDR2 YFSETQ. CDR3 sequence (DNA): TGCGCCAGCAGCTTGGATGCTAGCGGGGCCGCGGAGCTGTTTTTT. Residues: CASSLDASGAAELFF. Supplemented by reference TRBV5-1 and TRBJ2-2, the full variable domain reads KAGVTQTPRYLIKTRGQQVTLSCSPISGHRSVSWYQQTPGQGLQFLFEYFSETQRNKGNFPGRFSGRQFSNSRSEMNVSTLELGDSALYLCASSLDASGAAELFFGEGSRLTVL.

The table lists this clonotype with many counts. The chain has TRBV12-3 or TRBV12-4 and TRBJ1-5; D remains unclear. The CDR3 length is 14 residues. V was shortened by 1 base and J by 6 bases, with 10 bases between the two germline ends. For the CDR3, the DNA is TGTGCCAGCAGTTTAGGTGGTGCCCCTCAGCCCCAGCATTTT. The encoded protein is CASSLGGAPQPQHF.

This clonotype showed up many times. CDR3 coding DNA: TGTGCCAGCACCACCTCGGGACAAGGGTATGGCTACACCTTC. Amino acid sequence: CASTTSGQGYGYTF. The J gene is TRBJ1-2, the V gene TRBV28; D possibly corresponds to TRBD1 (6 bases). This CDR3 has 14 amino acids. The germline V and J ends were trimmed by 7 bases and 5 bases, with 17 bases remaining between them. The germline V gene has CDR1 MDHEN and CDR2 SYDVKM.

Ten or more counts support this clonotype. This chain uses TRBV7-9 with TRBJ1-1; D unclear. V gave up 4 bases and J gave up 0 bases, with 12 bases separating them. The CDR3 runs to 15 residues. Germline V gene lookup returns CDR1 SEHNR and CDR2 FQNEAQ (reference sequence). The DNA of the CDR3 is TGTGCCAGCAGCTCCAAGGAGCGTATGAACACTGAAGCTTTCTTT. It is translated as CASSSKERMNTEAFF.

At least ten counts were recorded for this clonotype. The chain employs TRBV11-2 and TRBJ2-3, with a weak D call TRBD1 (5 bases). The CDR3 loop spans 14 amino acids. Deletions cut 1 base from V and 7 bases from J, with 12 bases between. Germline CDR1 SGHAT, CDR2 FQNNGV. For the CDR3, the DNA is TGTGCCAGCAGCTTAGGGCAGGGTGGGAATACGCAGTATTTT. Its translation is CASSLGQGGNTQYF.

This clonotype was counted at least ten times. The rearrangement joins TRBV12-3 or TRBV12-4 to TRBJ2-5; maybe TRBD2 (6 bases). V was trimmed by 7 bases and J by 4 bases, leaving 13 bases between them. This CDR3 is 13 amino acids long. CDR3 sequence reads: CASKEGKSETQYF. In DNA, the CDR3 is TGTGCCAGCAAGGAGGGGAAGTCAGAGACCCAGTACTTC.

The rearrangement joins TRBV20-1 to TRBJ2-3; D is tentatively TRBD1 or TRBD2 (5 bases each). In germline, CDR1 is DFQATT, CDR2 SNEGSKA (reference sequence). Trimming removed 0 bases at V and 8 bases at J, with 15 bases between. The CDR3 loop spans 14 amino acids. The CDR3 nucleotides are TGCAGTGCTAGAGACGGGACCCAACGGCGTACGCAGTATTTT. Translated: CSARDGTQRRTQYF.

In the case of this clonotype: A much larger clone differs by one base, so this may be a read error. The chain joins TRBV29-1 to TRBJ1-1; D call uncertain. The CDR3 contains 16 residues. Germline V gene sequence: CDR1 SQVTM, CDR2 ANQGSEA. V was trimmed by 0 bases and J by 7 bases, leaving 21 bases between them. CDR3 protein: CSVEDLPGIELLEAFF. The CDR3 bases are TGCAGCGTTGAAGATCTACCCGGGATAGAATTACTTGAAGCTTTCTTT.

This clonotype has ten or more counts. The chain has TRBV7-6 and TRBJ1-4, with 7 nucleotides matching TRBD1. Germline CDR1 reads SGHVS; CDR2 reads FNYEAQ. V shed 5 bases, J shed 1 base, and the junction held 4 bases outside the gene matches. CDR3 length: 15 residues. The CDR3 loop is CASSDSGGTNEKLFF. The CDR3 bases are TGTGCCAGCAGCGACTCAGGGGGAACTAATGAAAAACTGTTTTTT.

This clonotype was counted ten times or more. V is TRBV6-1 and J is TRBJ2-7; the D call may be TRBD1 or TRBD2 (5 bases each). This CDR3 spans 14 amino acids. V was clipped by 4 bases and J by 5 bases, with 15 bases between them. Germline loops: CDR1 MNHNS, CDR2 SASEGT. As DNA, the CDR3 is TGTGCCAGCAGTGTTAGGGACCCCCGGCACGAGCAGTACTTC. Translation: CASSVRDPRHEQYF.

This clonotype came up many times. The chain joins TRBV7-9 to TRBJ1-2; perhaps TRBD1 as D (6 bases). Germline CDR1 reads SEHNR; CDR2 reads FQNEAQ (reference sequence). The CDR3 is 15 amino acids. The ends were cut back, 2 bases at V and 3 bases at J, with 13 bases in the middle. The CDR3 sequence is CASSLRQGSDYGYTF. The CDR3 nucleotides are TGTGCCAGCAGCTTACGGCAGGGGAGCGACTATGGCTACACCTTC.

This clonotype occurred a few times. The J gene is TRBJ2-2, the V gene TRBV5-1; D is possibly TRBD1 (5 bases). This CDR3 spans 15 amino acids. Trimming cost V 3 bases and J 0 bases, with 9 bases left between them. CDR1 is SGHRS, CDR2 YFSETQ, per germline. The CDR3 region is CASSSDRSNTGELFF. CDR3 coding DNA: TGCGCCAGCAGCTCTGACAGATCGAACACCGGGGAGCTGTTTTTT.

This clonotype was counted a few times. This sequence joins TRBV15 and TRBJ2-7; D might be TRBD1 (5 bases). This CDR3 has 18 residues. The V gene's germline CDR1 is LNHNV and CDR2 YYDKDF (reference sequence). Between the trimmed V and J ends, which lost 0 bases and 0 bases, there was a span of 18 bases. The CDR3 DNA is TGTGCCACCAGCAGAGATACGGGTCGGCAGGGTCGCTCCTACGAGCAGTACTTC. It yields the protein CATSRDTGRQGRSYEQYF.

This clonotype showed up many times. The gene calls are TRBV5-1 and TRBJ2-1, with 7 nucleotides matching TRBD2. J gave up 11 bases and V 3 bases, and 11 bases lay outside the gene matches. This CDR3 spans 14 amino acids. From germline, CDR1 is SGHRS and CDR2 YFSETQ. CDR3 sequence: CASSSDPPSGQQFF. CDR3 DNA: TGCGCCAGCAGCTCCGATCCTCCTAGCGGCCAGCAGTTCTTC.

This clonotype occurred a few times. The chain recombines TRBV7-6 with TRBJ1-1; D not resolved. Germline values: CDR1 SGHVS, CDR2 FNYEAQ. V was clipped by 1 base and J by 1 base, with 7 bases between them. CDR3 length: 14 residues. The CDR3, as DNA: TGTGCCAGCAGCTTAGAGGTAGAGAACACTGAAGCTTTCTTT. It is translated as CASSLEVENTEAFF.

The chain combines TRBV10-3 with TRBJ2-7; 13 nucleotides agree with TRBD2. Germline-derived CDR1 and CDR2 are ENHRY and SYGVKD. The CDR3 contains 14 residues. V was pared by 4 bases and J by 3 bases, with 0 bases of the junction left unmatched. The CDR3 DNA reads TGTGCCATCAGTGGACTAGCGGGAGGCTACGAGCAGTACTTC. Its translation: CAISGLAGGYEQYF.

This clonotype has a count of ten or more. V is TRBV28 and J is TRBJ2-6; D uncertain. Per the germline V gene, CDR1 is MDHEN and CDR2 is SYDVKM. The germline V and J ends were trimmed by 5 bases and 5 bases, with 22 bases remaining between them. This CDR3 comprises 18 residues. The CDR3 here is CASSPRGSFPIRANVLTF. The CDR3 DNA reads TGTGCCAGCAGTCCCCGAGGTAGTTTCCCCATCCGGGCCAACGTCCTGACTTTC.

This clonotype has just a few counts. The V and J genes are TRBV6-1 and TRBJ2-2, with TRBD2 matching over 10 bases. CDR3 length: 17 amino acids. After removal of 0 bases from V and 1 base from J, the junction contained 2 bases not matched to a gene. From germline, CDR1 is MNHNS and CDR2 SASEGT. Here the CDR3 reads CASSEAGLAKNTGELFF. CDR3 coding DNA: TGTGCCAGCAGTGAAGCGGGACTAGCGAAGAACACCGGGGAGCTGTTTTTT.

The gene calls are TRBV20-1 and TRBJ2-5; 11 nucleotides line up with TRBD1. The CDR3 runs 15 residues. The junction had 10 bases not matched to a gene; V was cut back by 5 bases and J by 5 bases. The germline gives CDR1 DFQATT, CDR2 SNEGSKA (reference sequence). The CDR3 sequence: CSAPGTGGGRETQYF. The CDR3 DNA reads as TGCAGTGCTCCCGGGACAGGGGGAGGTCGGGAGACCCAGTACTTC.

The V gene is TRBV12-3 or TRBV12-4, the J gene TRBJ2-1; 10 positions match TRBD2. The CDR3 has 13 amino acids. The junction had 3 bases not matched to a gene; V was cut back by 11 bases and J by 2 bases. The CDR3 DNA is TGTGCCGCCAGCGGGGGGGCCTACAATGAGCAGTTCTTC. The encoded protein is CAASGGAYNEQFF.